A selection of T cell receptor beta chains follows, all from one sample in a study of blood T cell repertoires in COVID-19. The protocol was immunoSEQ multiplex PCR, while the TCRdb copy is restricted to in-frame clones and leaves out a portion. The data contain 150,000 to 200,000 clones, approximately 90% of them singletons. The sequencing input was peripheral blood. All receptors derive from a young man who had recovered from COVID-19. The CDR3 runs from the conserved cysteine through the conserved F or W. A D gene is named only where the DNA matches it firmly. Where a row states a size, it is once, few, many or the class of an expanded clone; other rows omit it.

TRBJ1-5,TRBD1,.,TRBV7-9,TGTGCCAGCAGCTCGGACAGGGGGGCGAATCAGCCCCAGCATTTT,CASSSDRGANQPQHF
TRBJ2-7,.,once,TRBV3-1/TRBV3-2,TGTGCCAGCAGCCAATCTTCTTACGAGCAGTACTTC,CASSQSSYEQYF
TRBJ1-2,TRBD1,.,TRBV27,TGTGCCAGCAGTTTGACAGGGGGTAATGGCTACACCTTC,CASSLTGGNGYTF
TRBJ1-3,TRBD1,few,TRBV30,TGTGCCTGGAGTTTGACAGGGATCGGAAACACCATATATTTT,CAWSLTGIGNTIYF
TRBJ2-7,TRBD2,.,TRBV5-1,TGCGCCACCGCGCGGGAGGGGTCTGGAGAGCAGTACTTC,CATAREGSGEQYF
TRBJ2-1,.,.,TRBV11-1,TGTGCCAGCAGCCCGAGGGGGGGGAACAATGAGCAGTTCTTC,CASSPRGGNNEQFF
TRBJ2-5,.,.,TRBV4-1,TGCGCCAGCAGCCAAGATCTAATGGGGCTTGGAGAGACCCAGTACTTC,CASSQDLMGLGETQYF
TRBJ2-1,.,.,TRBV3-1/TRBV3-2,TGTGCCAGCACTTTTAGGGGCGGCAATGAGCAGTTCTTC,CASTFRGGNEQFF
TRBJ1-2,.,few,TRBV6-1,TGTGCCAGCAGTTATCGGGGGGAGGGAGGCTACACCTTC,CASSYRGEGGYTF
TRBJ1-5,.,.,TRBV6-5,TGTGCCAGCAGTTACAGTCAGAATAGCAATCAGCCCCAGCATTTT,CASSYSQNSNQPQHF
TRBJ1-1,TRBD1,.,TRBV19,TGTGCCAGTAGTACCCGACAGGGGGCAAGGGAAACTGAAGCTTTCTTT,CASSTRQGARETEAFF
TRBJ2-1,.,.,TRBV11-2,TGTGCCAGCAGCTTAGGGACCGGGGGTGAGCAGTTCTTC,CASSLGTGGEQFF
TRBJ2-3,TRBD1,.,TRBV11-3,TGTGCCAGCAGCCTCGGACAGGAAAGCACAGATACGCAGTATTTT,CASSLGQESTDTQYF
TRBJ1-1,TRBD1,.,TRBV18,TGTGCCAGCTCAAGGGGACAGGGGGTCACTGAAGCTTTCTTT,CASSRGQGVTEAFF
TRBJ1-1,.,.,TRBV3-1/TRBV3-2,TGTGCCAGCAGGATCGGAGGTGAAGCTTTCTTT,CASRIGGEAFF
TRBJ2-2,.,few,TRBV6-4,TGTGCCAGCAGTGACTCTGGGCAACACGGGGAGCTGTTTTTT,CASSDSGQHGELFF
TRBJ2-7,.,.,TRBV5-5,TGTGCCAGCAGCCTCGGCGCGGCAGGGGCGTACTACGAGCAGTACTTC,CASSLGAAGAYYEQYF
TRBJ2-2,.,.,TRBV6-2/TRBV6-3,TGTGCCAGCAGTTACCCTCCTAGCGCAAGGCCCGGGGAGCTGTTTTTT,CASSYPPSARPGELFF
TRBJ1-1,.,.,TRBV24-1,TGTGCCACCATGGGACAGAACACTGAAGCTTTCTTT,CATMGQNTEAFF
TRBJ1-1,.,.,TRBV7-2,TGTGCCAGCAGCCTCCTCCCCGGGGGGCGGAGATCGGACACTGAAGCTTTCTTT,CASSLLPGGRRSDTEAFF
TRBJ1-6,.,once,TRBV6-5,TGTGCCAGCATGAGGGATTTCTCCTATAATTCACCCCTCCACTTT,CASMRDFSYNSPLHF
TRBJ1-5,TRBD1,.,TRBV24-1,TGTGCCACCAGTGATTCAGGGGGCGTAGGTCAGCCCCAGCATTTT,CATSDSGGVGQPQHF
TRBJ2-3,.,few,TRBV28,TGTGCCACCCTCAGGGGAGGGGGCACAGATACGCAGTATTTT,CATLRGGGTDTQYF
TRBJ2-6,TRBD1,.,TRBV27,TGTGCCAGCAGTTTATGGGGGCAAGGACAGGGGGCTCTTGGCGCCAACGTCCTGACTTTC,CASSLWGQGQGALGANVLTF
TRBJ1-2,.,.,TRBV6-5,TGTGCCAGCAACCTAGACAGGAGCTATGGCTACACCTTC,CASNLDRSYGYTF
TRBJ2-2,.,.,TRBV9,TGTGCCAGCAGCGTAGACCCAGGCACCTCGAACACCGGGGAGCTGTTTTTT,CASSVDPGTSNTGELFF
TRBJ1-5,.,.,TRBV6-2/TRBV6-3,TGTGCCAGCAGTTACCGCCCAGGGGAGCTCCATAGCAATCAGCCCCAGCATTTT,CASSYRPGELHSNQPQHF
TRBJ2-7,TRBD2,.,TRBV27,TGTGCCAGCAGTTTAACATACCCGGGAGGGGGATTCGAGCAGTACTTC,CASSLTYPGGGFEQYF
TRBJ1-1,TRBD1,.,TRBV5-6,TGTGCCAGCAGCCCGCCTCCGGGACAGCCAAACACTGAAGCTTTCTTT,CASSPPPGQPNTEAFF
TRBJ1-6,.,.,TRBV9,TGTGCCAGCAGCGTAGAGCCCAGACTGGATTCGAATTCACCCCTCCACTTT,CASSVEPRLDSNSPLHF
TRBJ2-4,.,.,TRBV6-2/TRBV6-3,TGTGCCAGCAGCCGCGGCTTATCCCCCGGGAAAAACATTCAGTACTTC,CASSRGLSPGKNIQYF
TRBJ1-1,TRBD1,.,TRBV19,TGTGCCAGTAGTCTAGGACAGGGATTGAACACTGAAGCTTTCTTT,CASSLGQGLNTEAFF
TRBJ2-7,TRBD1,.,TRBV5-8,TGTGCCAGCTTTGAGGACAGGGTAGGTGCCTACGAGCAGTACTTC,CASFEDRVGAYEQYF
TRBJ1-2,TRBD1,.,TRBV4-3,TGCGCCAGCAGCCAAGATGTCGCCAGGGGGTACTATGGCTACACCTTC,CASSQDVARGYYGYTF
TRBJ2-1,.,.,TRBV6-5,TGTGCCAGCAGCTTATCTTTGCGGGACGAGTTCTTC,CASSLSLRDEFF
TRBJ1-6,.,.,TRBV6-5,TGTGCCAGCAAAAAGGGCAGGGGATATAATTCACCCCTCCACTTT,CASKKGRGYNSPLHF
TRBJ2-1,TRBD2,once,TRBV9,TGTGCCAGCAGCGTGATGACTAGCGACTACAATGAGCAGTTCTTC,CASSVMTSDYNEQFF
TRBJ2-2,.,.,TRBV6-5,TGTGCCAGCAGTTACACAGGCCCCTCGAACACCGGGGAGCTGTTTTTT,CASSYTGPSNTGELFF
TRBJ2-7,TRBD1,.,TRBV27,TGTGCCAGCAGGGTGGACAGGGGGAGCTCCTACGAGCAGTACTTC,CASRVDRGSSYEQYF
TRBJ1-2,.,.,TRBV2,TGTGCCAGCAGTGTAAGCGGTTACGGCTACACCTTC,CASSVSGYGYTF
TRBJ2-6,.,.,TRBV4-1,TGCGCCAGCAGCCAAGTACAGGGTGCTGGGGCCAACGTCCTGACTTTC,CASSQVQGAGANVLTF
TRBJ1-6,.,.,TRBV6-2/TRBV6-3,TGTGCCAGCAGTTACGCAGGGAACAATTCACCCCTCCACTTT,CASSYAGNNSPLHF
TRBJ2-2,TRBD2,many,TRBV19,TGTGCCAGTAGTCATCCTAGCGGGAGGGGGACCGGGGAGCTGTTTTTT,CASSHPSGRGTGELFF
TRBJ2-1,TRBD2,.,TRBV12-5,TGTGCTAGTGTTACCGGGTCGGGAGGGCGTAATATAGCCGGTATACATGAGCAGTTCTTC,CASVTGSGGRNIAGIHEQFF
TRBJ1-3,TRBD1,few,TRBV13,TGTGCCAGCAGCACAACAGGGACAGGGGTTTCGGGAAACACCATATATTTT,CASSTTGTGVSGNTIYF
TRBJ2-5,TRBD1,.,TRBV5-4,TGTGCCAGCAGCTTGAGAAGTAACCCAGGGGGCCGGCAAGAGACCCAGTACTTC,CASSLRSNPGGRQETQYF
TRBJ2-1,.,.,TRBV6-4,TGTGCCAGCAGTGACTACATACAGGGAAAGCAGTTCTTC,CASSDYIQGKQFF
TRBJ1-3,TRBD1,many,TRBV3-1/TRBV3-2,TGTGCCGCGTCCGAGGACAGGGGTGGTGGAAACACCATATATTTT,CAASEDRGGGNTIYF
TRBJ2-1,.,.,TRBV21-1,TGTGCCAGCAGTACTCTGACGGACTGCGACAATGAGCAGTTCTTC,CASSTLTDCDNEQFF
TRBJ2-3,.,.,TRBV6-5,TGTGCCAGCAGTTACGGGTTGGGGGGTACGCAGTATTTT,CASSYGLGGTQYF
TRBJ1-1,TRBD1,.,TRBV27,TGTGCCAGCAGGCTCGAAGGGGGCGCGAACACTGAAGCTTTCTTT,CASRLEGGANTEAFF
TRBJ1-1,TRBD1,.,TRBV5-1,TGCGCCAGCACTACAGGGGGTTTCGGTGAAGCTTTCTTT,CASTTGGFGEAFF
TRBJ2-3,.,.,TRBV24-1,TGTGCCACCAGTGATTCTGTAGATACGCAGTATTTT,CATSDSVDTQYF
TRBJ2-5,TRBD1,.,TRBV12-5,TGTGCTAGTGCCAGGGACAGGGGCCAAGAGACCCAGTACTTC,CASARDRGQETQYF
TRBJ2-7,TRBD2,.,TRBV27,TGTGCCAGCAACCTCATTGGGGGGGACCTACGTCGGTACGAGCAGTACTTC,CASNLIGGDLRRYEQYF
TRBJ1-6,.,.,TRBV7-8,TGTGCCAGCAGCCCTAAATCTCGGGACACCCCTAATTCACCCCTCCACTTT,CASSPKSRDTPNSPLHF
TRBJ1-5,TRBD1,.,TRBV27,TGTGCCAGCAGGTATCGACAGGGGAGCAATCAGCCCCAGCATTTT,CASRYRQGSNQPQHF
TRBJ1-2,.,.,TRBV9,TGTGCCAGCAGCGTAGGGACTGGGGGCCTAGCAGGCTACACCTTC,CASSVGTGGLAGYTF